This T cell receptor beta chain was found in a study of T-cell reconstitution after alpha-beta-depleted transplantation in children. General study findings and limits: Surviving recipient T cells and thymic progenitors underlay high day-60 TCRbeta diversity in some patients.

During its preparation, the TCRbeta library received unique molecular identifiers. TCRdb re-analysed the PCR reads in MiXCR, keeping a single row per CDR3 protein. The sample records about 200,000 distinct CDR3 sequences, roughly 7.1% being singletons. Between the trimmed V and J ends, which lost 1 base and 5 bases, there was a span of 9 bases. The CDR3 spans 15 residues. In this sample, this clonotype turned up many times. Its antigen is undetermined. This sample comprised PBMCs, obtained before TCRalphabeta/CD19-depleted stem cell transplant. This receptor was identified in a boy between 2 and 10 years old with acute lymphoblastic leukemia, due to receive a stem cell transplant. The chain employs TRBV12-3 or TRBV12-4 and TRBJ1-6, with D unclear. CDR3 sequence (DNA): TGTGCCAGCAGTTTAGACAGAATGAATAATTCACCCCTCCACTTT. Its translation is CASSLDRMNNSPLHF.